These 9 T cell receptor beta chains originate from one sample sequenced in a study of T cell changes during pregnancy in multiple sclerosis. Sequenced by immunoSEQ multiplex PCR; TCRdb stores in-frame clones only, minus some. The sample yields some 64,000 clones, around 89% seen once. The material sequenced was peripheral blood, taken in the first trimester of pregnancy. Receptor source: a female donor in good health, enrolled as a control in a pregnancy study.

The chain employs TRBV5-5 and TRBJ1-5; D perhaps matches TRBD1 (5 bases). V gave up 0 bases and J gave up 6 bases, with 13 bases separating them. The CDR3 totals 15 residues. Germline loops: CDR1 SGHKS, CDR2 YYEKEE (reference sequence). The CDR3 sequence: CASSLEGDLGQPQHF. Here the CDR3 DNA reads TGTGCCAGCAGCTTGGAAGGGGATCTCGGTCAGCCCCAGCATTTT.

The genes are TRBV12-5 and TRBJ1-3, with D perhaps matching TRBD1 (5 bases). The ends were cut back, 5 bases at V and 0 bases at J, with 8 bases in the middle. CDR3 length: 14 residues. The germline gives CDR1 LGHNT, CDR2 FRNRAP. The CDR3 loop reads CASGPDSSGNTIYF. The CDR3 nucleotides are TGTGCTAGTGGTCCCGACAGCTCTGGAAACACCATATATTTT.

The V and J genes are TRBV7-6 and TRBJ2-3; 8 bases fit TRBD2. V was clipped by 1 base and J by 0 bases; unmatched bases: 3. Germline V gene lookup returns CDR1 SGHVS and CDR2 FNYEAQ. This CDR3 comprises 16 residues. In DNA form, the CDR3 reads TGTGCCAGCAGCTTAGTAGGCGGGGGGAGCACAGATACGCAGTATTTT. It specifies CASSLVGGGSTDTQYF.

The chain recombines TRBV15 with TRBJ2-7; TRBD1 agrees at 7 bases. This CDR3 is built from 14 residues. The V gene end was trimmed by 4 bases and the J gene end by 3 bases; junction bases not matched to a gene: 6. In germline, CDR1 is LNHNV, CDR2 YYDKDF (reference sequence). This chain's CDR3 is CATSIDRVHYEQYF. The CDR3 DNA is TGTGCCACCAGCATAGACAGGGTCCACTACGAGCAGTACTTC. The full variable domain, completed using reference TRBV15 and TRBJ2-7, is DAMVIQNPRYQVTQFGKPVTLSCSQTLNHNVMYWYQQKSSQAPKLLFHYYDKDFNNEADTPDNFQSRRPNTSFCFLDIRSPGLGDTAMYLCATSIDRVHYEQYFGPGTRLTVT.

This sequence joins TRBV4-2 and TRBJ2-2; D gene uncertain. Germline CDR1 is LGHNA and CDR2 is YNFKEQ. Between the trimmed V and J ends, which lost 1 base and 1 base, there was a span of 10 bases. CDR3 length: 16 amino acids. CDR3 protein: CASSQVLSGNTGELFF. The CDR3 DNA reads TGTGCCAGCAGCCAAGTTCTTTCGGGGAACACCGGGGAGCTGTTTTTT.

This chain links TRBV5-6 with TRBJ2-2; perhaps TRBD2 as D (6 bases). Germline CDR1 and CDR2: SGHDT and YYEEEE. V was cut by 0 bases and J by 1 base, with 13 bases left in between. The CDR3 is 17 amino acids. CDR3 DNA sequence: TGTGCCAGCAGCTTGGTGATACTAGCCGAGAACACCGGGGAGCTGTTTTTT. Translated: CASSLVILAENTGELFF. The full variable domain, its missing parts supplied by reference TRBV5-6 and TRBJ2-2, is DAGVTQSPTHLIKTRGQQVTLRCSPKSGHDTVSWYQQALGQGPQFIFQYYEEEERQRGNFPDRFSGHQFPNYSSELNVNALLLGDSALYLCASSLVILAENTGELFFGEGSRLTVL.

V usage is TRBV15 and J usage is TRBJ1-5; D possibly corresponds to TRBD1 (5 bases). The V end lost 6 bases, the J end lost 0 bases, and 6 bases lay between the germline ends. Germline assignment: CDR1 LNHNV and CDR2 YYDKDF (reference sequence). This CDR3 has 13 residues. In DNA form, the CDR3 reads TGTGCCACCAGAGGGGATAGCAATCAGCCCCAGCATTTT. Translated: CATRGDSNQPQHF.

This chain connects TRBV7-9 to TRBJ1-2; unclear D gene. This CDR3 spans 16 amino acids. Germline CDR1 and CDR2: SEHNR and FQNEAQ (reference sequence). Trimming took 3 bases from V and 6 from J, leaving 20 bases between them. The CDR3 is CASSLGDAGGRNGYTF. CDR3 coding DNA: TGTGCCAGCAGCTTGGGTGATGCGGGCGGACGTAATGGCTACACCTTC.

The rearrangement uses TRBV12-1 and TRBJ1-5; whether TRBD1, the table's D call, matches the DNA was not checked. TRBV12-1 has pseudogene status. The CDR3 has 14 amino acids. DNA for the CDR3: TGTGCCACCGAGGCCGGGACAGAGAATCAGCCCCAGCATTTT. This gives the protein CATEAGTENQPQHF.